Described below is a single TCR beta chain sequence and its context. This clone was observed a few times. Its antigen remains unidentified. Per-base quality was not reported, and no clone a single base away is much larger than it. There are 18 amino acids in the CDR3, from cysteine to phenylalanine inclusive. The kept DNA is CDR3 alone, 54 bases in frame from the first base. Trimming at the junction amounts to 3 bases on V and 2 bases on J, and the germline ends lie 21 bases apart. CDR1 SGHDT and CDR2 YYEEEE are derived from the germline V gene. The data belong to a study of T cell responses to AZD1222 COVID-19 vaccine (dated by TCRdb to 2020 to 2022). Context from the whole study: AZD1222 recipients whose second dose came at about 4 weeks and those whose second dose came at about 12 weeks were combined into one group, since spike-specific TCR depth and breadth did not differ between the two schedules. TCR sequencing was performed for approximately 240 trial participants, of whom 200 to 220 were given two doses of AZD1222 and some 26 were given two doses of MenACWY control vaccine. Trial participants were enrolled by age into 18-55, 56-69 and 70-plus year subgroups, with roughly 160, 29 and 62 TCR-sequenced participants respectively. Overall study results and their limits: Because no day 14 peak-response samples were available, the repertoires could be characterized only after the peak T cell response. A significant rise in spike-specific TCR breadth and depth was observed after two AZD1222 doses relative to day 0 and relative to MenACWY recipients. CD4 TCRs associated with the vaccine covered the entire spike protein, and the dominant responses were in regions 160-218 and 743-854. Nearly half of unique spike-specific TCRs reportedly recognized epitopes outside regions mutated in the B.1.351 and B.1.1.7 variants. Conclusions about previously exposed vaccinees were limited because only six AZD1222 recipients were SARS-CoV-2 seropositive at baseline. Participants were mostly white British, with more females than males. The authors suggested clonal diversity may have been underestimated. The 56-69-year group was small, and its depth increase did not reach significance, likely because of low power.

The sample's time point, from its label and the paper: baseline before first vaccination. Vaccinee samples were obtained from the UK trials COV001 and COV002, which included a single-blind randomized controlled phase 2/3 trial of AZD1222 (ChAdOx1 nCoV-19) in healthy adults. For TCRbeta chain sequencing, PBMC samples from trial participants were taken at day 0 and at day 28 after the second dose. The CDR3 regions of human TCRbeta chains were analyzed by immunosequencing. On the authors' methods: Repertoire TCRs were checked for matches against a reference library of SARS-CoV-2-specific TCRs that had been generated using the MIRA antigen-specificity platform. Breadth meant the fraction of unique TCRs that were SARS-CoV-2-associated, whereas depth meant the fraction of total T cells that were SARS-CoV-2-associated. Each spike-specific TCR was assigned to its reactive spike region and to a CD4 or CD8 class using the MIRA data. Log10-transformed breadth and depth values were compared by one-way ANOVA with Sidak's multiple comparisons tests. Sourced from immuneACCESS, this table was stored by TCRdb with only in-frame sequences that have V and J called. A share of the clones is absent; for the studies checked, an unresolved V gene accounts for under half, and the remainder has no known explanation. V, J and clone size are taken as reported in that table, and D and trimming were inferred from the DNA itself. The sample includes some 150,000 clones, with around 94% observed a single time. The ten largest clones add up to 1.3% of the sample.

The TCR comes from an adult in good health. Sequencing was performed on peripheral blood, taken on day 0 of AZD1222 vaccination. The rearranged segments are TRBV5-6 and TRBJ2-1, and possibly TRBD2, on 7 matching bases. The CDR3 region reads CASSYIGPSGGAYNEQFF. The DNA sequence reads TGTGCCAGCAGCTACATCGGGCCTTCGGGGGGCGCCTACAATGAGCAGTTCTTC.